These T cell receptor beta chains were read from a single sample in a study of T cell repertoires in cytomegalovirus infection. In TCRdb, the reads were re-called with MiXCR into one record per CDR3 protein. The data contain about 920,000 distinct CDR3 sequences, about a third of them singletons. Their specific antigens are unknown. Here the sequenced sample was cultured CD8+ T cells from PBMCs, taken from culture after CMV antigen stimulation. The receptor set was obtained from a human donor in good health (CMV status not recorded). Some clones in this sample may be carry-over from other donors' samples. Both conserved end residues are part of each CDR3. Fields, in order: J gene, V gene, CDR3 protein.

TRBJ1-2	TRBV14	CASSHDGTLYGYTF
TRBJ1-3	TRBV7-4	CASSLEWGTSGNTIYF
TRBJ2-1	TRBV6-6	CASIGHNSYNEQFF
TRBJ2-2	TRBV7-9	CASSDVYPGELFF
TRBJ2-1	TRBV7-2	CASSFGLAGGRRGSYNEQFF
TRBJ1-5	TRBV12-3/TRBV12-4	CASSSDPLQPQHF
TRBJ2-1	TRBV7-8	CASSLYTSYNEQFF
TRBJ1-1	TRBV7-2	CASSLWDRGALNTEAFF
TRBJ2-1	TRBV5-4	CASSLLSGGFDEQFF
TRBJ2-2	TRBV2	CASRGQPNTGELFF
TRBJ1-1	TRBV7-4	CASSPPGRQGNTEAFF
TRBJ1-1	TRBV5-3	CASSLANRGHTEAFF
TRBJ1-2	TRBV6-1	CASSGQSNLYGYTF
TRBJ2-1	TRBV28	CASSFSGTLYNEQFF
TRBJ2-1	TRBV4-2	CASSQDKNEQFF
TRBJ1-2	TRBV6-5	CASSLASGATYGYTF
TRBJ2-1	TRBV6-5	CASGQDGYNEQFF
TRBJ1-2	TRBV11-1	CASSGRQGEGYGYTF
TRBJ1-5	TRBV23-1	CASSQLLGQGRNQPQHF
TRBJ2-1	TRBV7-9	CASTSTRRPNEQFF
TRBJ2-1	TRBV7-6	CASSHEGLPEQFF
TRBJ1-2	TRBV20-1	CSARELYGYTF
TRBJ2-3	TRBV12-3/TRBV12-4	CASSYAGSTDTQYF
TRBJ2-1	TRBV4-1	CASSQDDGRGTYNEQFF
TRBJ2-1	TRBV6-5	CASSGTALGNEQFF
TRBJ2-5	TRBV6-5	CASSYTGGGLQETQYF
TRBJ1-4	TRBV6-1	CASKGQGARGEKLFF
TRBJ2-2	TRBV10-3	CAISEGTSTGELFF
TRBJ2-3	TRBV7-9	CASRPDRDSTDTQYF
TRBJ1-1	TRBV15	CATRDPRDRDTEAFF
TRBJ1-1	TRBV2	CASSELGHTEAFF
TRBJ2-1	TRBV7-9	CASATGVAYNEQFF
TRBJ2-5	TRBV5-4	CASSIIGTGEEETQYF
TRBJ1-3	TRBV5-5	CASSYLQGLENTIYF
TRBJ1-2	TRBV4-3	CASSQDRDGIYGYTF
TRBJ2-1	TRBV5-1	CASSSGGLADEQFF
TRBJ2-2	TRBV19	CATKPGGGPGELFF
TRBJ1-1	TRBV7-2	CASSPRGPAEAFF
TRBJ2-1	TRBV28	CASSEGVEDEQFF
TRBJ1-1	TRBV6-1	CASSESSRGARTEAFF
TRBJ2-1	TRBV19	CASTMGVTYNEQFF
TRBJ1-1	TRBV25-1	CASSESWGQAEAFF
TRBJ1-1	TRBV7-2	CASSLEAGRTNTEAFF
TRBJ1-2	TRBV27	CASSMAGEARVYGYTF
TRBJ2-2	TRBV7-9	CASSLPTPGDELFF
TRBJ2-1	TRBV20-1	CSAPSGTSGGLTYNEQFF
TRBJ1-4	TRBV7-9	CASSLGGDEKLFF
TRBJ1-2	TRBV15	CATSRDLGTDYGYTF
TRBJ2-3	TRBV6-5	CASSYYGPSTDTQYF
TRBJ1-4	TRBV6-1	CASSSGWGWGATNEKLFF